Listed below are T cell receptor beta chains from one sample, sequenced in a study of T cell responses to AZD1222 COVID-19 vaccine. Sequencing was performed with immunoSEQ multiplex PCR; in TCRdb, only in-frame clones are kept and a portion is missing. The sample shows about 120,000 clones, more than 75% of them seen only once. The specimen was peripheral blood, collected on day 0 of AZD1222 vaccination. The receptors come from an adult in good health. Both conserved end residues are part of each CDR3. A D gene is named only where the DNA matches it firmly. Clone size is stated in some rows and not others, as once, few, many or a class when expanded.

TRBJ2-3 | NA | TRBV12-5 | NA | CASGLVRDSLNTQYF | TGTGCTAGTGGTTTGGTACGGGACTCCCTAAATACGCAGTATTTT
TRBJ1-2 | NA | TRBV5-1 | NA | CASKKQDSPNYGYTF | TGCGCCAGCAAAAAACAGGACAGTCCTAACTATGGCTACACCTTC
TRBJ2-3 | few | TRBV5-1 | TRBD2 | CASSFRLAGETLQYF | TGCGCCAGCAGCTTCCGACTAGCGGGGGAAACCCTTCAGTATTTT
TRBJ1-6 | NA | TRBV3-1/TRBV3-2 | NA | CASTGESSYNSPLHF | TGTGCCAGCACCGGTGAAAGCTCCTATAATTCACCCCTCCACTTT
TRBJ1-6 | NA | TRBV5-4 | NA | CASSLDAGTNSPLHF | TGTGCCAGCAGCTTGGACGCCGGGACCAATTCACCCCTCCACTTT
TRBJ2-2 | NA | TRBV21-1 | NA | CASSKGPGQTNTGELFF | TGTGCCAGCAGCAAAGGACCGGGACAGACGAACACCGGGGAGCTGTTTTTT
TRBJ1-1 | few | TRBV5-6 | NA | CASSLELETEAFF | TGTGCCAGCAGCTTGGAACTGGAAACTGAAGCTTTCTTT
TRBJ2-2 | NA | TRBV9 | TRBD2 | CASGSGSTGELFF | TGTGCCAGCGGAAGCGGGAGCACCGGGGAGCTGTTTTTT
TRBJ1-2 | NA | TRBV21-1 | NA | CKNRGGYTF | TGTAAAAACAGGGGTGGCTACACCTTC
TRBJ2-5 | once | TRBV19 | NA | CASSIRGVGATSQETQYF | TGTGCCAGTAGTATACGAGGGGTCGGGGCAACCTCCCAAGAGACCCAGTACTTC
TRBJ2-2 | NA | TRBV15 | NA | CATSRDLAGLGPGELFF | TGTGCCACCAGCAGAGATCTTGCCGGTCTTGGGCCCGGGGAGCTGTTTTTT
TRBJ1-2 | few | TRBV29-1 | NA | CSVSTGSDGYTF | TGCAGCGTTAGTACAGGTTCTGATGGCTACACCTTC
TRBJ2-7 | NA | TRBV2 | NA | CASRWGSYEQYF | TGTGCCAGCAGGTGGGGCTCCTACGAGCAGTACTTC
TRBJ1-1 | NA | TRBV5-5 | NA | CASRRGYTEAFF | TGTGCCAGCAGAAGGGGGTACACTGAAGCTTTCTTT
TRBJ2-1 | NA | TRBV5-4 | NA | CASSATPSSYNEQFF | TGTGCCAGCAGCGCGACACCCAGCTCCTACAATGAGCAGTTCTTC
TRBJ2-5 | NA | TRBV7-9 | TRBD2 | CASSLELAGFIETQYF | TGTGCCAGCAGCTTAGAACTAGCGGGCTTCATAGAGACCCAGTACTTC
TRBJ2-3 | NA | TRBV12-5 | TRBD2 | CASGTSGSRDTQYF | TGTGCTAGTGGTACTAGCGGGTCGAGAGATACGCAGTATTTT
TRBJ2-6 | NA | TRBV4-3 | NA | CASSQELGRSGANVLTF | TGCGCCAGCAGCCAAGAATTGGGACGGTCTGGGGCCAACGTCCTGACTTTC
TRBJ2-3 | NA | TRBV7-2 | TRBD2 | CASSLVAGGQDTQYF | TGTGCCAGCAGCTTAGTTGCGGGGGGGCAAGATACGCAGTATTTT
TRBJ2-1 | NA | TRBV9 | TRBD2 | CASSPPLLAGAEQFF | TGTGCCAGCAGCCCTCCCCTTCTAGCGGGGGCTGAGCAGTTCTTC
TRBJ2-6 | NA | TRBV6-5 | NA | CASSSEGVVGANVLTF | TGTGCCAGCAGTTCGGAAGGGGTGGTTGGGGCCAACGTCCTGACTTTC
TRBJ1-2 | NA | TRBV2 | NA | CASLGLTGYYGYTF | TGTGCCAGCTTAGGCTTGACAGGCTACTATGGCTACACCTTC
TRBJ2-7 | NA | TRBV2 | NA | CASSEQGLSYEQYF | TGTGCCAGCAGTGAACAGGGCCTCTCCTACGAGCAGTACTTC
TRBJ1-3 | NA | TRBV3-1/TRBV3-2 | TRBD1 | CASSTRTGPGGHGNTIYF | TGTGCCAGCAGCACCCGGACAGGGCCTGGCGGTCACGGAAACACCATATATTTT
TRBJ2-7 | NA | TRBV5-1 | NA | CASSLDPGASVEQYF | TGCGCCAGCAGCTTGGATCCGGGGGCCTCCGTCGAGCAGTACTTC
TRBJ2-1 | once | TRBV14 | NA | CASSPPRRGKAYNEQFF | TGTGCCAGCAGCCCCCCCAGAAGGGGGAAGGCCTACAATGAGCAGTTCTTC
TRBJ1-3 | NA | TRBV4-1 | NA | CASSPPVRGTRGNTIYF | TGCGCCAGCAGCCCGCCTGTGAGGGGAACGAGAGGAAACACCATATATTTT
TRBJ2-7 | NA | TRBV19 | NA | CASSHRNTGEQYF | TGTGCCAGTAGTCACCGCAATACAGGCGAGCAGTACTTC
TRBJ1-1 | NA | TRBV15 | NA | CATSGKTTGTNEAFF | TGTGCCACCAGCGGGAAGACTACTGGGACAAACGAAGCTTTCTTT
TRBJ2-6 | few | TRBV21-1 | NA | CASLDRGQSGANVLTF | TGTGCCAGCCTGGACAGGGGACAATCTGGGGCCAACGTCCTGACTTTC
TRBJ1-1 | NA | TRBV21-1 | NA | CASKGPGVNTEAFF | TGTGCCAGCAAAGGGCCTGGGGTGAACACTGAAGCTTTCTTT
TRBJ2-4 | NA | TRBV21-1 | NA | CASGGLENIQYF | TGTGCCAGCGGGGGGCTCGAAAACATTCAGTACTTC
TRBJ1-5 | NA | TRBV5-8 | NA | CASSLRSTGNQPQHF | TGTGCCAGCAGCTTACGATCGACGGGCAATCAGCCCCAGCATTTT
TRBJ1-2 | NA | TRBV19 | NA | CASREDTADYGYTF | TGTGCCAGTAGAGAGGACACCGCGGACTATGGCTACACCTTC
TRBJ2-1 | NA | TRBV25-1 | TRBD1 | CASSIGTVYNEQFF | TGTGCCAGCAGTATAGGGACAGTTTACAATGAGCAGTTCTTC
TRBJ2-3 | NA | TRBV9 | TRBD1 | CASSPRQGGTDTQYF | TGTGCCAGCAGCCCTCGACAGGGGGGCACAGATACGCAGTATTTT
TRBJ1-5 | once | TRBV2 | NA | CASSAGVGQPQHF | TGTGCCAGCAGTGCAGGGGTAGGTCAGCCCCAGCATTTT
TRBJ1-4 | NA | TRBV3-1/TRBV3-2 | NA | CASGSTNEKLFF | TGTGCCAGCGGGAGTACTAATGAAAAACTGTTTTTT
TRBJ2-5 | NA | TRBV6-6 | TRBD2 | CASSHFRRGAEETQYF | TGTGCCAGCAGTCATTTCCGGCGGGGGGCTGAAGAGACCCAGTACTTC
TRBJ2-3 | NA | TRBV11-2 | TRBD2 | CASSSAGGGRSDTQYF | TGTGCCAGCAGCTCAGCCGGCGGGGGTCGGTCAGATACGCAGTATTTT
TRBJ1-1 | once | TRBV3-1/TRBV3-2 | NA | CASSQGWQGRTEAFF | TGTGCCAGCAGCCAAGGTTGGCAGGGGAGGACTGAAGCTTTCTTT
TRBJ1-6 | NA | TRBV27 | NA | CASSLIGFPLHF | TGTGCCAGCAGTTTAATAGGGTTTCCCCTCCACTTT
TRBJ1-5 | NA | TRBV4-1 | NA | CASSPEYSNQPQHF | TGCGCCAGCAGCCCCGAATATAGCAATCAGCCCCAGCATTTT
TRBJ1-1 | NA | TRBV6-4 | NA | CASSDRGGRDMGEAFF | TGTGCCAGCAGTGACCGGGGGGGAAGGGATATGGGTGAAGCTTTCTTT
TRBJ1-2 | once | TRBV20-1 | NA | CSAREESGYTF | TGCAGTGCTAGAGAGGAATCTGGCTACACCTTC
TRBJ2-7 | NA | TRBV5-4 | NA | CASSLGGTYEQYF | TGTGCCAGCAGCTTGGGGGGGACCTACGAGCAGTACTTC
TRBJ1-2 | NA | TRBV12-3/TRBV12-4 | NA | CASSFRDTGYTF | TGTGCCAGCAGTTTCCGGGACACTGGCTACACCTTC
TRBJ2-6 | NA | TRBV19 | TRBD1 | CASSPGGAGANVLTF | TGTGCCAGTAGTCCAGGGGGTGCGGGGGCCAACGTCCTGACTTTC
TRBJ1-1 | NA | TRBV12-3/TRBV12-4 | NA | CASSLSGTEAFF | TGTGCCAGCAGTTTATCCGGCACTGAAGCTTTCTTT
TRBJ1-5 | NA | TRBV5-5 | NA | CASSLVPGAGRQPQHF | TGTGCCAGCAGCTTGGTCCCAGGTGCCGGTCGTCAGCCCCAGCATTTT
TRBJ1-4 | NA | TRBV5-4 | NA | CASSLDLTATNEKLFF | TGTGCCAGCAGCTTGGACCTAACGGCAACTAATGAAAAACTGTTTTTT
TRBJ2-6 | once | TRBV19 | NA | CASTSGHGANVLTF | TGTGCCAGTACATCAGGGCATGGGGCCAACGTCCTGACTTTC
TRBJ2-5 | NA | TRBV5-1 | NA | CASSPNGQNSQETQYF | TGCGCCAGCAGCCCAAACGGACAGAATAGCCAAGAGACCCAGTACTTC
TRBJ2-5 | once | TRBV15 | NA | CATSRDLQETQYF | TGTGCCACCAGCAGGGACCTCCAAGAGACCCAGTACTTC
TRBJ2-5 | NA | TRBV18 | NA | CASSPQGHETQYF | TGTGCCAGCTCACCACAGGGCCACGAGACCCAGTACTTC